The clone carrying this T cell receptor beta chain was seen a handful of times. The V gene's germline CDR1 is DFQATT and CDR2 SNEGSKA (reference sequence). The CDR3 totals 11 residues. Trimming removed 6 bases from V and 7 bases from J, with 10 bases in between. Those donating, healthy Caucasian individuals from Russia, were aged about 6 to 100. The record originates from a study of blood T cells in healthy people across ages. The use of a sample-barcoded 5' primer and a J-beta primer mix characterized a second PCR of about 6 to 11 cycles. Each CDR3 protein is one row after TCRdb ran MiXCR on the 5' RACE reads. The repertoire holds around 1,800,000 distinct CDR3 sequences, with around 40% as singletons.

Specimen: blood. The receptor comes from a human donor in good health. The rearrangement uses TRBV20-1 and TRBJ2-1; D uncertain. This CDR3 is CSAVSFNEQFF. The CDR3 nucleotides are TGCAGTGCCGTCTCCTTTAATGAGCAGTTCTTC.